The clone carrying this T cell receptor beta chain was seen a few times. Antigen: not known. This sample is drawn from a study of cytotoxic CD8 clonotypes in ibrutinib-treated CLL. Study-wide findings and caveats: Progressing and sustained-remission patients had different sampling times. Clonality at baseline surpassed age-matched healthy donors and tracked circulating CD8+ T-cell counts. Clonality showed a rise at ibrutinib response that reversed toward baseline at progression.

As input for TCR beta libraries, roughly 2.1 micrograms of genomic DNA came from cryopreserved PBMCs. Sequencing was performed with immunoSEQ multiplex PCR; in TCRdb, only in-frame clones are kept and a portion is missing. The sample has 250,000 to 350,000 clones, about 72% seen once. CDR3 size: 16 residues. Trimming took 3 bases from V and 7 from J; bases not matched to a gene: 12. Per the germline V gene, CDR1 is LGHNT and CDR2 is FRNRAP. Specimen: PBMCs, collected at disease progression, from a patient treated with ibrutinib. This TCR derives from a human donor with chronic lymphocytic leukemia. The chain has TRBV12-5 and TRBJ1-5; 7 bases match TRBD1. The CDR3 DNA sequence: TGTGCTAGTGGTTTCGACCCAGAAACAGGGGACCAGCCCCAGCATTTT. This translates into CASGFDPETGDQPQHF.